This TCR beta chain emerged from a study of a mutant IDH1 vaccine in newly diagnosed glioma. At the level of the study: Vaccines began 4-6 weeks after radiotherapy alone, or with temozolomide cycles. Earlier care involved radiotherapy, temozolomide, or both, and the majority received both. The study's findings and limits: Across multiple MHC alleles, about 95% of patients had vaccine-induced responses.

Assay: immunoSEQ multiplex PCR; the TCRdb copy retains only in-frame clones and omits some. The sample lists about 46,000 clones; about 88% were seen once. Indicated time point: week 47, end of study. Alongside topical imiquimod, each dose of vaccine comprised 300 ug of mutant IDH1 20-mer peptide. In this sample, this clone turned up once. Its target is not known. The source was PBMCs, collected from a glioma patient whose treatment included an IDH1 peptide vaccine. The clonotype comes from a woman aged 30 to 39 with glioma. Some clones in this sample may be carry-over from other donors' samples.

The CDR3, as DNA: TGTGCCAGCAGTCGGGACAGGAGCATTAACACTGAAGCTTTCTTT. Protein: CASSRDRSINTEAFF. The chain couples TRBV6-6 to TRBJ1-1; 8 nucleotides align to TRBD1. Per germline, CDR1 MNHNY and CDR2 SVGAGI (reference sequence). The length of the CDR3 is 15 residues. Germline trimming cut 5 bases from V and 2 bases from J; bases unmatched to any gene: 7.